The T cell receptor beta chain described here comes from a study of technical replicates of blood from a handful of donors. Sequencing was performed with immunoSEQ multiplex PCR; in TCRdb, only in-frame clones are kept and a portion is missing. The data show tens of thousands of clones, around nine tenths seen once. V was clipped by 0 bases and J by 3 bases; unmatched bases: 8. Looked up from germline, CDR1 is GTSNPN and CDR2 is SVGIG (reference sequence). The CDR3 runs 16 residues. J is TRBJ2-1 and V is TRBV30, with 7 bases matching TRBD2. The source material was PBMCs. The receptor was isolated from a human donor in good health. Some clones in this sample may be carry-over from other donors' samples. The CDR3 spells CAWSVLSGGLYNEQFF. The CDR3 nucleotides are TGTGCCTGGAGTGTTCTTTCGGGAGGACTCTACAATGAGCAGTTCTTC. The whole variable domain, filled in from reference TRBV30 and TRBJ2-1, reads SQTIHQWPATLVQPVGSPLSLECTVEGTSNPNLYWYRQAAGRGLQLLFYSVGIGQISSEVPQNLSASRPQDRQFILSSKKLLLSDSGFYLCAWSVLSGGLYNEQFFGPGTRLTVL.